One and the same sample provided the 21 T cell receptor beta chains below, sequenced in a study of T cell responses to AZD1222 COVID-19 vaccine. Profiled with immunoSEQ multiplex PCR; TCRdb holds only in-frame clones, not every one. Of some 200,000 clones in the sample, 93% are singletons; the top ten hold 3% to 5%. The sample was peripheral blood, taken on day 0 of AZD1222 vaccination. The receptors were gathered from an adult in good health.

V usage is TRBV5-1 and J usage is TRBJ1-1, with a weak D call TRBD1 (5 bases). The V gene's germline CDR1 is SGHRS and CDR2 YFSETQ. The CDR3 is 14 residues long. Trimming removed 2 bases from V and 6 bases from J, with 14 bases in between. DNA of the CDR3: TGCGCCAGCAGCTTACCTCGAGAGGGGTCTGAAGCTTTCTTT. Protein: CASSLPREGSEAFF.

This chain connects TRBV11-2 to TRBJ1-2; D ambiguous. V was shortened by 1 base and J by 7 bases, with 25 bases between the two germline ends. The CDR3 loop spans 18 amino acids. The germline V gene encodes CDR1 SGHAT and CDR2 FQNNGV. Here the CDR3 reads CASSLVRNGGKLSGGYTF. In nucleotides, the CDR3 is TGTGCCAGCAGCTTAGTTCGAAACGGAGGGAAACTGAGTGGTGGCTACACCTTC.

The chain links TRBV18 to TRBJ1-1; TRBD1 might be the D (6 bases). This CDR3 region has 15 residues. CDR1 KGHSH and CDR2 LQKENI come from the germline V gene. Trimming took off 4 bases at V and 2 bases at J, with 14 bases between the two ends. The CDR3 region has the DNA TGTGCCAGCTCACTTACAGGGCGGGGTAACACTGAAGCTTTCTTT. It specifies CASSLTGRGNTEAFF.

The chain recombines TRBV19 with TRBJ1-2; TRBD1 matches 8 bases. Germline CDR1 is LNHDA and CDR2 is SQIVND (reference sequence). The CDR3 runs to 17 residues. Losses at the gene ends were 3 bases for V and 7 bases for J; bases not matched to a gene: 16. The CDR3 reads CASSMSGTGIPVGGYTF. CDR3 nucleotides: TGTGCCAGTAGTATGTCCGGGACAGGCATACCCGTGGGTGGCTACACCTTC.

The rearrangement links TRBV5-1 to TRBJ1-2; D call uncertain. V was trimmed by 1 base and J by 3 bases, leaving 7 bases between them. The CDR3 loop spans 13 amino acids. Per germline, CDR1 SGHRS and CDR2 YFSETQ. The CDR3 DNA is TGCGCCAGCAGCTTGAGGAGGGACTATGGCTACACCTTC. Protein product: CASSLRRDYGYTF. Filled out from reference TRBV5-1 and TRBJ1-2, the complete variable domain reads KAGVTQTPRYLIKTRGQQVTLSCSPISGHRSVSWYQQTPGQGLQFLFEYFSETQRNKGNFPGRFSGRQFSNSRSEMNVSTLELGDSALYLCASSLRRDYGYTFGSGTRLTVV.

The chain is built from TRBV10-2 and TRBJ2-7; D not certain. This CDR3 spans 11 amino acids. Per the germline V gene, CDR1 is WSHSY and CDR2 is SAAADI. Trimming pared 6 bases from V and 7 bases from J, leaving 10 bases between. CDR3 bases: TGCGCCAGCAGCCCTCTCTATGAGCAGTACTTC. This codes for CASSPLYEQYF.

This rearrangement joins TRBV6-4 to TRBJ1-1; weak D call: TRBD1 (6 bases). Per germline, CDR1 MRHNA and CDR2 SNTAGT. The CDR3 contains 11 residues. V dropped 6 bases and J dropped 4 bases, with 6 bases sitting between them. The CDR3 DNA reads as TGTGCCAGCAGCAGGGGCACTGAAGCTTTCTTT. Its protein product is CASSRGTEAFF.

The chain joins TRBV19 to TRBJ2-7, with 8 bases identical to TRBD1. Germline values: CDR1 LNHDA, CDR2 SQIVND (reference sequence). CDR3 length: 17 residues. J was trimmed by 0 bases and V by 1 base; bases with no gene match: 8. The CDR3 reads CASSIAVRQGFSYEQYF. CDR3 nucleotide sequence: TGTGCCAGTAGTATAGCAGTAAGACAGGGGTTCTCCTACGAGCAGTACTTC.

This clone was counted once. In nucleotides, the CDR3 is TGTGCCAGTAGTCCGGGACAGGGGAACGAGCAGTACTTC. Translated, it gives CASSPGQGNEQYF. The chain recombines TRBV19 with TRBJ2-7; 10 bases agree with TRBD1. The CDR3 sequence is 13 residues long. Losses at the gene ends were 5 bases for V and 5 bases for J; bases not matched to a gene: 3. CDR1 LNHDA and CDR2 SQIVND come from the germline V gene (reference sequence).

The V gene is TRBV10-2, the J gene TRBJ1-3, with a tentative D call TRBD1 (5 bases). CDR1 and CDR2 from the germline V gene are WSHSY and SAAADI. V lost 8 bases to trimming and J lost 3 bases, with 11 bases between them. The CDR3 loop spans 13 amino acids. The CDR3 DNA reads as TGCGCCAGCGGGAAGGGGCGTGGAAACACCATATATTTT. It encodes CASGKGRGNTIYF.

This clone was recorded once. This sequence joins TRBV4-1 and TRBJ2-7; tentatively, D is TRBD1 (6 bases). This CDR3 has 15 amino acids. CDR1 and CDR2 from the germline V gene are MGHRA and YSYEKL. V lost 4 bases and J 3 bases, leaving 16 bases between the germline ends. CDR3 DNA sequence: TGCGCCAGCAGCCCATCCCGGGACACCTTCTACGAGCAGTACTTC. Its protein product is CASSPSRDTFYEQYF.

The V and J genes are TRBV2 and TRBJ1-5, with unresolved D. Germline CDR1 reads SNHLY; CDR2 reads FYNNEI. The CDR3 runs 14 residues. V was shortened by 4 bases and J by 5 bases, with 12 bases between the two germline ends. CDR3 residues: CASSGRLIYQPQHF. The CDR3 DNA reads as TGTGCCAGCAGTGGCAGGTTAATCTATCAGCCCCAGCATTTT.

The genes are TRBV6-4 and TRBJ2-2, with D possibly matching TRBD2 (5 bases). Germline CDR1 reads MRHNA; CDR2 reads SNTAGT. With 3 bases removed from V and 5 bases from J, the gap between germline ends came to 13 bases. CDR3 length: 15 residues. The CDR3 DNA reads as TGTGCCAGCAGTGAATCCCTAGCATCGACCGGGGAGCTGTTTTTT. Encoded protein: CASSESLASTGELFF.

The chain employs TRBV19 and TRBJ2-1; unclear D gene. V was shortened by 7 bases and J by 6 bases, with 16 bases between the two germline ends. Germline CDR1 and CDR2: LNHDA and SQIVND (reference sequence). This CDR3 spans 14 amino acids. CDR3 residues: CASNSGFPRNEQFF. CDR3 nucleotide sequence: TGTGCCAGTAATTCCGGCTTCCCCCGCAATGAGCAGTTCTTC.

The CDR3 DNA reads TGTGCCAGCAGTGAACAGCCGGGCACTGAAGCTTTCTTT. This codes for CASSEQPGTEAFF. The V call is TRBV6-4, the J call TRBJ1-1; D remains ambiguous. The germline V and J ends were trimmed by 3 bases and 4 bases, with 9 bases remaining between them. CDR3 length equals 13 residues. Per germline, CDR1 MRHNA and CDR2 SNTAGT.

V usage is TRBV25-1 and J usage is TRBJ2-5; D gene uncertain. The V and J ends lost 0 bases and 1 base respectively, with 3 bases between them. The germline V gene has CDR1 MGHDK and CDR2 SYGVNS. The CDR3 is 13 residues long. For the CDR3, the DNA is TGTGCCAGCAGTGAATATATCCAAGAGACCCAGTACTTC. It specifies CASSEYIQETQYF. Drawing the rest from reference TRBV25-1 and TRBJ2-5, the complete variable domain is EADIYQTPRYLVIGTGKKITLECSQTMGHDKMYWYQQDPGMELHLIHYSYGVNSTEKGDLSSESTVSRIRTEHFPLTLESARPSHTSQYLCASSEYIQETQYFGPGTRLLVL.

J is TRBJ1-2 and V is TRBV6-5; 8 bases fit TRBD1. The CDR3 extends over 15 amino acids. Germline V gene sequence: CDR1 MNHEY, CDR2 SVGAGI. V shed 6 bases and J 5 bases; nucleotides not matched to a gene: 11. This CDR3 is CASSRGDRQRYGYTF. For the CDR3, the DNA is TGTGCCAGCAGCCGAGGGGACAGGCAGAGATATGGCTACACCTTC.

This clone was counted a single time. CDR3 sequence: CAVRGPIGDSPLHF. Here the CDR3 DNA reads TGTGCCGTGAGGGGCCCTATTGGGGATTCACCCCTCCACTTT. The chain is built from TRBV7-9 and TRBJ1-6, with a tentative D call TRBD1 (5 bases). The CDR3 loop spans 14 amino acids. The V end was cut by 11 bases, the J end by 8 bases, with 19 bases between. CDR1 is SEHNR, CDR2 FQNEAQ, per germline (reference sequence).

The V call is TRBV2, the J call TRBJ1-4; D unresolved. V shed 3 bases and J shed 0 bases, with 5 bases lying between them. Germline V gene sequence: CDR1 SNHLY, CDR2 FYNNEI. The CDR3 runs 14 residues. This CDR3 reads CASSDSTTNEKLFF. The CDR3 DNA is TGTGCCAGCAGTGACAGTACAACTAATGAAAAACTGTTTTTT.

The V and J genes are TRBV6-1 and TRBJ2-7; 10 bases are shared with TRBD2. The V gene's germline CDR1 is MNHNS and CDR2 SASEGT. The CDR3 is 18 residues long. V shed 4 bases, J shed 2 bases, and the junction held 14 bases outside the gene matches. CDR3 DNA sequence: TGTGCCAGCAGTGCCTCTTCTATTCGACTAGCGGGCACCTACGAGCAGTACTTC. It encodes CASSASSIRLAGTYEQYF.

For the CDR3, the DNA is TGTGCCAGCAGCTTACGGGACCGCGCGGGTGGCTACACCTTC. Translated: CASSLRDRAGGYTF. The chain uses TRBV5-6 and TRBJ1-2; D is possibly TRBD1 (5 bases). The V end was cut by 2 bases, the J end by 7 bases, with 15 bases between. The CDR3 runs to 14 residues. The germline gives CDR1 SGHDT, CDR2 YYEEEE.